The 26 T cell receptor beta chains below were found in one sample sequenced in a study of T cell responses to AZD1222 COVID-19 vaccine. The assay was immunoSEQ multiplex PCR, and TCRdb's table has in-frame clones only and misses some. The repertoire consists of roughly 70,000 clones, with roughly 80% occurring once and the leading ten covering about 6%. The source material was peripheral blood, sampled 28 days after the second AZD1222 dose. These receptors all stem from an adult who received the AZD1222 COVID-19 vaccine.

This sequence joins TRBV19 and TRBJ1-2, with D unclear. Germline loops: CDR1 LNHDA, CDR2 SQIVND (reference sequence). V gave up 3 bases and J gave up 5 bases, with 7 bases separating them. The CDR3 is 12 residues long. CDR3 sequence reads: CASSIELYGYTF. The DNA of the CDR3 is TGTGCCAGTAGTATTGAGCTTTATGGCTACACCTTC.

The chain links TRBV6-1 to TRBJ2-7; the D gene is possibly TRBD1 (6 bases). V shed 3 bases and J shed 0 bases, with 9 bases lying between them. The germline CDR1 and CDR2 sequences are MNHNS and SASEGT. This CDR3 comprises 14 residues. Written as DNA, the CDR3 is TGTGCCAGCAGTGAGGGGGACAACTCCTACGAGCAGTACTTC. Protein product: CASSEGDNSYEQYF.

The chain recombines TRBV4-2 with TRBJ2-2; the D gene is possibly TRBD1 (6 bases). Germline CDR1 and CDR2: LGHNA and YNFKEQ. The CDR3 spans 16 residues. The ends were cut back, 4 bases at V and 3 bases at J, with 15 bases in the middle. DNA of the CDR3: TGTGCCAGCAGCCCCGCTCAGGGGCGGGACACCGGGGAGCTGTTTTTT. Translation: CASSPAQGRDTGELFF.

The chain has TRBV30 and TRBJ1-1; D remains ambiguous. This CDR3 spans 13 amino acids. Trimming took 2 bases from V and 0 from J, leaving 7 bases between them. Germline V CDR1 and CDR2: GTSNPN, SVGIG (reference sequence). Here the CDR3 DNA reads TGTGCCTGGAGTCTGGGTTTGAACACTGAAGCTTTCTTT. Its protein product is CAWSLGLNTEAFF.

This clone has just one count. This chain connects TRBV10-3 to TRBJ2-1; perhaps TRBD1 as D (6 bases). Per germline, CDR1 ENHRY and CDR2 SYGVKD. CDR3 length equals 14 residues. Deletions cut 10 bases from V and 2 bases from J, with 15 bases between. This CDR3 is CATWDTSPYNEQFF. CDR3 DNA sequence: TGTGCCACTTGGGACACCTCCCCCTACAATGAGCAGTTCTTC.

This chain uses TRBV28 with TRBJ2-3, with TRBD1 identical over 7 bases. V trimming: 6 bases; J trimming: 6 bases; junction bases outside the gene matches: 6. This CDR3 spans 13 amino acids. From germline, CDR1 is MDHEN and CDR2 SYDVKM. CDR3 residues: CASSETGSDTQYF. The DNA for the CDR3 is TGTGCCAGCAGCGAGACAGGGTCGGATACGCAGTATTTT.

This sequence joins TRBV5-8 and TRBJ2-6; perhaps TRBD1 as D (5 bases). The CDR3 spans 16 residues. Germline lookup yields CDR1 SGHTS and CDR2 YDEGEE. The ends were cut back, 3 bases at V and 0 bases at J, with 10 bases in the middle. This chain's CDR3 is CASSSYRSSGANVLTF. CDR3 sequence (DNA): TGTGCCAGCAGCTCCTACAGGAGCTCTGGGGCCAACGTCCTGACTTTC.

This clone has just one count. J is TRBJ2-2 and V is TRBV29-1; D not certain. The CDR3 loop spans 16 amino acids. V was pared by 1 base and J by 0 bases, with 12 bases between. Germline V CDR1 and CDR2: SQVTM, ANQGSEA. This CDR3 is CSVEVGVAANTGELFF. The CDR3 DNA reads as TGCAGCGTTGAAGTGGGTGTAGCTGCGAACACCGGGGAGCTGTTTTTT.

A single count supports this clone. CDR3 sequence: CASRYDRLNGNTIYF. The CDR3 DNA reads TGTGCCAGCAGATACGACAGGCTGAATGGAAACACCATATATTTT. This chain connects TRBV6-5 to TRBJ1-3, with D perhaps matching TRBD1 (6 bases). Germline CDR1 reads MNHEY; CDR2 reads SVGAGI. V lost 6 bases and J lost 3, with 15 bases in between. This CDR3 has 15 amino acids.

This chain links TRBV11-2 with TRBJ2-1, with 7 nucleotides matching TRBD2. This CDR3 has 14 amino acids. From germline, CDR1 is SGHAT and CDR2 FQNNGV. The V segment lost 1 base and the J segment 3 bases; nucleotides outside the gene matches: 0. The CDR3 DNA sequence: TGTGCCAGCAGCTTAGGGGGGGGCTACAATGAGCAGTTCTTC. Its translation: CASSLGGGYNEQFF.

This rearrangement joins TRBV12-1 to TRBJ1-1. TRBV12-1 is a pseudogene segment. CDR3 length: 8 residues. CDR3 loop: CALRGAFF. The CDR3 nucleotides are TGTGCCCTAAGAGGGGCTTTCTTT.

CDR3 loop: CASSRGFRGFPEAFF. DNA for the CDR3: TGTGCCAGCAGCCGAGGGTTTAGGGGGTTCCCTGAAGCTTTCTTT. The genes are TRBV28 and TRBJ1-1; possibly TRBD1 for D (6 bases). V was shortened by 6 bases and J by 6 bases, with 20 bases between the two germline ends. The CDR3 runs to 15 residues. In germline, CDR1 is MDHEN, CDR2 SYDVKM.

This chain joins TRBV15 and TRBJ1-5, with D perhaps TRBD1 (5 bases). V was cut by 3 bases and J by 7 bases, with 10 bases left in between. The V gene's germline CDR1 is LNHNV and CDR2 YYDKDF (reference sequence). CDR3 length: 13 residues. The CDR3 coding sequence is TGTGCCACCAGCAGGGCAGGGACCCAGCCCCAGCATTTT. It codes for CATSRAGTQPQHF. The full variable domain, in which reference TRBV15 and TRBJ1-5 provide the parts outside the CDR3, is DAMVIQNPRYQVTQFGKPVTLSCSQTLNHNVMYWYQQKSSQAPKLLFHYYDKDFNNEADTPDNFQSRRPNTSFCFLDIRSPGLGDTAMYLCATSRAGTQPQHFGDGTRLSIL.

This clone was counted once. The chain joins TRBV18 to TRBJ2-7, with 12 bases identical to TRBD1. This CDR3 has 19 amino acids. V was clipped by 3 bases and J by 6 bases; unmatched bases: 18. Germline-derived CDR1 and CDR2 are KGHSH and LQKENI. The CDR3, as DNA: TGTGCCAGCTCACCGAAACCGGGACAGGGGGCTTTGCGACCCCCCGAGCAGTACTTC. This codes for CASSPKPGQGALRPPEQYF.

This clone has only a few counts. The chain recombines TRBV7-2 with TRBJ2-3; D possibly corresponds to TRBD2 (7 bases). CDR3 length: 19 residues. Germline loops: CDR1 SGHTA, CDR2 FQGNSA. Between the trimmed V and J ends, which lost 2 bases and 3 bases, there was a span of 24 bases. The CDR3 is CASSLIGGGLGRATDTQYF. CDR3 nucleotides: TGTGCCAGCAGCTTAATAGGGGGGGGGCTTGGACGGGCTACAGATACGCAGTATTTT.

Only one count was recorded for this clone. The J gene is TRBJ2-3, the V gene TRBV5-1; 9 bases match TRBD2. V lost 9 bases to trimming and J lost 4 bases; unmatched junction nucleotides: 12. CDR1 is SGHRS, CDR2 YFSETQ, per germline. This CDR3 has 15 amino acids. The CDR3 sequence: CATSNGGGAPDTQYF. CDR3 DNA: TGCGCCACCTCTAATGGCGGGGGGGCCCCAGATACGCAGTATTTT.

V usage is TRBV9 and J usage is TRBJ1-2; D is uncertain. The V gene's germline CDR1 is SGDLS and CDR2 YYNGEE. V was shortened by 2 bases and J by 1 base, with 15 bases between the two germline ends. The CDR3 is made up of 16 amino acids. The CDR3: CASSVGGVSDNYGYTF. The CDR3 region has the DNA TGTGCCAGCAGCGTTGGAGGAGTTTCTGATAACTATGGCTACACCTTC.

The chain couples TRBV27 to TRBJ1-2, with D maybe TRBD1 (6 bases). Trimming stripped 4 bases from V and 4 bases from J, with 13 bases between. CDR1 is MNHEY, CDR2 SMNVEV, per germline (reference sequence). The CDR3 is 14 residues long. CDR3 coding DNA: TGTGCCAGCAGTTACGGGGGGCAGCCCTATGGCTACACCTTC. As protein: CASSYGGQPYGYTF.

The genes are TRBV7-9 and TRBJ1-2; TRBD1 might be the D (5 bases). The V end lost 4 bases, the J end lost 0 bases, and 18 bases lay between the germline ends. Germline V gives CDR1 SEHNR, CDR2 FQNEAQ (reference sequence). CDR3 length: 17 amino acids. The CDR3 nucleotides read TGTGCCAGCAGCTCCCCGGGCACAGGCTACTCTAACTATGGCTACACCTTC. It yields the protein CASSSPGTGYSNYGYTF.

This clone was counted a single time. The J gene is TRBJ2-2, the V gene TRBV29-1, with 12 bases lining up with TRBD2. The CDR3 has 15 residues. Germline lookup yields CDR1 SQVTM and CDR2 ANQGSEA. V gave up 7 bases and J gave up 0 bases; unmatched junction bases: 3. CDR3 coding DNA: TGCAGCGCCAGACTAGCGGGGGCGAACACCGGGGAGCTGTTTTTT. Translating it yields CSARLAGANTGELFF.

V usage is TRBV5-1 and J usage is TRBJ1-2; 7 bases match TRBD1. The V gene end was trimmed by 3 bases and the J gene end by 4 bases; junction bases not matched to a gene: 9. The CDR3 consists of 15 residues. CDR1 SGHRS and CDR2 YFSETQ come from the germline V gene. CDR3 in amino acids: CASSSETGSSYGYTF. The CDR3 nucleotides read TGCGCCAGCAGCTCTGAGACAGGGAGTAGCTATGGCTACACCTTC.

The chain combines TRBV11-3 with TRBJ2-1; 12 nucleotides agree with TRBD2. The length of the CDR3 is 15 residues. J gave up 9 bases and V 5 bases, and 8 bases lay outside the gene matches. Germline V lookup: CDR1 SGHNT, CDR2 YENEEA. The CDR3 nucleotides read TGTGCCAGCAGCGCTAGCGGGGGGGTTTTGGGTGAGCAGTTCTTC. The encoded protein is CASSASGGVLGEQFF.

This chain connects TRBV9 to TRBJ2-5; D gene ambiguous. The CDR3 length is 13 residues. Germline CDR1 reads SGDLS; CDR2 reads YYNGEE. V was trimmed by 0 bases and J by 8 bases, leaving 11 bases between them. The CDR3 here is CASSVEAGATQYF. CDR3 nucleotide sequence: TGTGCCAGCAGCGTAGAGGCTGGCGCCACCCAGTACTTC.

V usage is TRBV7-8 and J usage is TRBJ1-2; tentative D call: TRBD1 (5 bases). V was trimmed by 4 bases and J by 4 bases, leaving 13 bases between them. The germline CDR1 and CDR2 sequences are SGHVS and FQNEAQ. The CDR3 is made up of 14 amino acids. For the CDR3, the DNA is TGTGCCAGCAGCTCAGCAGGGAAGCGCTATGGCTACACCTTC. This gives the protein CASSSAGKRYGYTF.

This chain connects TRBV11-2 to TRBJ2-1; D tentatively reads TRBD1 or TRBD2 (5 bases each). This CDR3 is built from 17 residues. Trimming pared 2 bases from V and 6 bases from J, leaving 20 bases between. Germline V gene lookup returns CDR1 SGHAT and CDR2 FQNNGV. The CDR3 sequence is CASSLRGSTGPSNEQFF. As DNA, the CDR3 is TGTGCCAGCAGCTTACGTGGATCCACGGGGCCGAGCAATGAGCAGTTCTTC. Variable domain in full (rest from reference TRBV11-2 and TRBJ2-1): EAGVAQSPRYKIIEKRQSVAFWCNPISGHATLYWYQQILGQGPKLLIQFQNNGVVDDSQLPKDRFSAERLKGVDSTLKIQPAKLEDSAVYLCASSLRGSTGPSNEQFFGPGTRLTVL.

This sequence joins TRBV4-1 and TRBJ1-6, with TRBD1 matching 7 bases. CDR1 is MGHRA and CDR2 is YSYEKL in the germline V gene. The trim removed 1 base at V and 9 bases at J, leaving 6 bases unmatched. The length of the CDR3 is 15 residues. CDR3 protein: CASSQAGQGGSPLHF. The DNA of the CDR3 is TGCGCCAGCAGCCAAGCGGGCCAGGGGGGTTCACCCCTCCACTTT.